This T cell receptor beta chain was profiled in a study of T cell clonotyping in hematopoietic cell transplantation. For the study at large: Recipient samples before transplant were obtained post-cytoreduction. Notes on the study in general: Recipient TCR diversity dropped after transplant; expanded clonotypes rose from day 30 to 180. Graft donor and pretransplant recipient Inverse Simpson Index values predicted broader posttransplant TCR diversity.

V lost 4 bases to trimming and J lost 3 bases, with 10 bases between them. Germline V gives CDR1 SGHRS, CDR2 YFSETQ. CDR3 length: 13 residues. Described time point: recipient sample about 28 days before transplant, after cytoreduction. Samples: about 28 days before transplant, then days 30, 100 and 180 after. TCRdb's table, derived via immunoSEQ multiplex PCR, lists solely in-frame clones and lacks some. This table holds roughly 28,000 clones, roughly 91% found once. This clone was detected only once. Its antigen is not known. The chain employs TRBV5-1 and TRBJ2-5; a weak D match, TRBD1 (6 bases). Source: peripheral blood mononuclear cells, taken before stem cell transplant. This clonotype was sampled from a man over 45 with acute myeloid leukemia. Some clones in this sample may be carry-over from other donors' samples. CDR3 loop: CASSLNREETQYF. The CDR3 nucleotides are TGCGCCAGCAGCCTGAACAGGGAAGAGACCCAGTACTTC.